This TCR beta chain was obtained from a study of cytotoxic CD8 clonotypes in ibrutinib-treated CLL. The CDR3 spans 14 residues. Germline V CDR1 and CDR2: SGHAT, FQNNGV. Deletions cut 2 bases from V and 4 bases from J, with 11 bases between. Frozen-stored PBMCs produced approximately 2 micrograms of genomic DNA for TCR beta libraries. Sequencing used immunoSEQ multiplex PCR; TCRdb keeps in-frame clones, though not all of them. Of fewer than 90,000 clones in the sample, approximately 71% were seen once. The clonotype comes from a human donor with chronic lymphocytic leukemia. Specimen: PBMCs, collected after 12 months of ibrutinib treatment. The chain employs TRBV11-2 and TRBJ2-5, with D tentatively TRBD2 (5 bases). The CDR3 reads CASSLFTRGETQYF. CDR3 nucleotide sequence: TGTGCCAGCAGCTTATTTACACGGGGAGAGACCCAGTACTTC.